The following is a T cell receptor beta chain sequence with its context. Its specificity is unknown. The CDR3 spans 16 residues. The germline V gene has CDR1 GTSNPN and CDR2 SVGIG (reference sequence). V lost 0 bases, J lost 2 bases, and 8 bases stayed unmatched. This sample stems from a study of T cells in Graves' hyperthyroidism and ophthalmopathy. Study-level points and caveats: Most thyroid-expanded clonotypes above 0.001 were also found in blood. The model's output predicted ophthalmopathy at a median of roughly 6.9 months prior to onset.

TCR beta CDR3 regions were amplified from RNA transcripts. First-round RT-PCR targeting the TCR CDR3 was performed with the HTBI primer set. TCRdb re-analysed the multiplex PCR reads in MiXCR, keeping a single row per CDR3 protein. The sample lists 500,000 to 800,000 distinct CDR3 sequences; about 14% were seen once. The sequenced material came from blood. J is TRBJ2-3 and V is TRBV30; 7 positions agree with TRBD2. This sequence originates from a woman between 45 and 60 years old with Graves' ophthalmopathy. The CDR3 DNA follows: TGTGCCTGGAGTGTAGGAAGCGGGACCCCCACAGATACGCAGTATTTT. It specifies CAWSVGSGTPTDTQYF.